One and the same sample provided the 16 T cell receptor beta chains below, sequenced in a study of sequential checkpoint blockade in melanoma. Described treatment: randomized to nivolumab then ipilimumab (arm A) or the reverse (arm B). Produced via immunoSEQ multiplex PCR; TCRdb's table is partial and in-frame only. Counted here are 6,000 to 9,500 clones, 28% occurring once; the ten biggest clones make up more than 4.5%. The input for sequencing was tumor tissue (inferred from file names), taken from a patient given nivolumab and ipilimumab in sequence. The source of these receptors is a human donor with melanoma.

CDR3 protein: CASSVVAGNTGELFF. The CDR3 bases are TGTGCCAGCAGCGTAGTGGCGGGTAACACCGGGGAGCTGTTTTTT. This chain connects TRBV9 to TRBJ2-2, with TRBD2 as a possible D gene (5 bases). The CDR3 is made up of 15 amino acids. Trimming stripped 0 bases from V and 2 bases from J, with 8 bases between. CDR1 is SGDLS, CDR2 YYNGEE, per germline.

This chain uses TRBV19 with TRBJ1-5; D may be TRBD1 (6 bases). V was cut by 9 bases and J by 4 bases, with 16 bases left in between. The CDR3 is 14 residues long. Germline values: CDR1 LNHDA, CDR2 SQIVND (reference sequence). The CDR3 sequence: CASKGGTHNQPQHF. The DNA of the CDR3 is TGTGCCAGCAAGGGGGGGACACATAATCAGCCCCAGCATTTT.

This clone was seen repeatedly, ten times or more. The J gene is TRBJ1-2, the V gene TRBV23-1; 8 bases fit TRBD1. TRBV23-1 belongs to the ORF category, with a function that is uncertain. V gave up 6 bases and J gave up 8 bases; unmatched junction bases: 8. The CDR3 is made up of 13 amino acids. CDR3 nucleotide sequence: TGCGCCAGCAGCTTACAGGCAGGGGGCGGCTACACCTTC. It is translated as CASSLQAGGGYTF.

This clone was counted between two and nine times. The chain combines TRBV11-3 with TRBJ1-4; D is uncertain. This CDR3 has 14 residues. Trimming shortened V by 1 base and J by 8 bases, and 11 bases separated the two germline ends. Germline V gives CDR1 SGHNT, CDR2 YENEEA. The CDR3: CASSLGEIREKLFF. DNA for the CDR3: TGTGCCAGCAGCTTAGGAGAGATTAGGGAAAAACTGTTTTTT.

This chain connects TRBV6-8 to TRBJ2-1; 9 bases align to TRBD1. Germline lookup yields CDR1 MNHGY and CDR2 SAAAGT. This CDR3 has 14 amino acids. The ends lost 8 bases at V and 6 bases at J; junction bases unmatched: 8. The CDR3 nucleotides read TGTGCCAGCGAGGGACAGGGAGTCGGCAATGAGCAGTTCTTC. As protein: CASEGQGVGNEQFF.

This clone appeared a few times. The chain recombines TRBV6-8 with TRBJ2-7, with a weak D call TRBD2 (5 bases). Germline CDR1 MNHGY, CDR2 SAAAGT. This CDR3 is built from 12 residues. The germline V and J ends were trimmed by 6 bases and 5 bases, with 11 bases remaining between them. CDR3 in amino acids: CASSRTRDEQYF. For the CDR3, the DNA is TGTGCCAGCAGCCGAACTAGAGACGAGCAGTACTTC.

The chain is built from TRBV19 and TRBJ1-2; the D is unclear. The germline CDR1 and CDR2 sequences are LNHDA and SQIVND (reference sequence). This CDR3 spans 13 amino acids. Trimming shortened V by 0 bases and J by 8 bases, and 10 bases separated the two germline ends. The CDR3 loop is CASSIDEGGGYTF. The CDR3 region has the DNA TGTGCCAGTAGTATAGATGAGGGCGGCGGCTACACCTTC.

This clone showed up many times. CDR3 region: CASSPTSVGETQYF. CDR3 nucleotides: TGTGCCAGCAGCCCCACGAGCGTTGGAGAGACCCAGTACTTC. The V call is TRBV11-3, the J call TRBJ2-5; D unresolved. The germline V and J ends were trimmed by 5 bases and 4 bases, with 14 bases remaining between them. The CDR3 has 14 amino acids. CDR1 is SGHNT, CDR2 YENEEA, per germline.

This clone was counted a few times. The chain employs TRBV19 and TRBJ1-2; TRBD1 matches at 7 bases. Trimming took 5 bases from V and 4 from J; bases not matched to a gene: 7. CDR1 and CDR2 from the germline V gene are LNHDA and SQIVND (reference sequence). This CDR3 region has 14 residues. CDR3 sequence: CASSSTRGVYGYTF. CDR3 DNA: TGTGCCAGTAGTTCGACCAGGGGGGTCTATGGCTACACCTTC.

This clone was counted a single time. The V and J genes are TRBV5-1 and TRBJ1-2; a weak D match, TRBD1 (5 bases). The length of the CDR3 is 14 residues. The V end lost 6 bases, the J end lost 8 bases, and 20 bases lay between the germline ends. The germline V gene encodes CDR1 SGHRS and CDR2 YFSETQ. As DNA, the CDR3 is TGCGCCAGCACGATCCTCGGGGCCGATGGGGGCTACACCTTC. Translated, it gives CASTILGADGGYTF.

The rearrangement uses TRBV11-3 and TRBJ2-1; 10 bases match TRBD2. This CDR3 spans 15 amino acids. V gave up 7 bases and J gave up 9 bases; unmatched junction bases: 12. Germline V gene lookup returns CDR1 SGHNT and CDR2 YENEEA. The CDR3 loop reads CASTSGSGGVIEQFF. CDR3 in DNA: TGTGCCAGCACCTCTGGGAGCGGGGGGGTGATTGAGCAGTTCTTC.

This clone was counted only a few times. The V gene is TRBV14, the J gene TRBJ1-3; D is unclear. V shed 3 bases and J shed 4 bases, with 13 bases lying between them. The CDR3 totals 15 residues. In germline, CDR1 is SGHDN, CDR2 FVKESK. CDR3 in DNA: TGTGCCAGCAGCCAGGCTATGGGTCCGGGAAACACCATATATTTT. It specifies CASSQAMGPGNTIYF.

The sample holds many counts of this clone. The chain carries TRBV11-3 and TRBJ2-2, with D perhaps matching TRBD1 (6 bases). The CDR3 contains 15 residues. V gave up 5 bases and J gave up 6 bases, with 16 bases separating them. Looked up from germline, CDR1 is SGHNT and CDR2 is YENEEA. For the CDR3, the DNA is TGTGCCAGCAGCCAAGGGTGGGGGCAGTCCGGGGAGCTGTTTTTT. Protein sequence: CASSQGWGQSGELFF.

The J gene is TRBJ2-1, the V gene TRBV5-1, with 12 positions matching TRBD2. Trimming removed 5 bases from V and 8 bases from J; junction bases left unmatched: 8. This CDR3 spans 15 amino acids. The germline V gene encodes CDR1 SGHRS and CDR2 YFSETQ. CDR3 sequence (DNA): TGCGCCAGCAGGGCCCCGACTAGCGGGAGAGATGAGCAGTTCTTC. Encoded protein: CASRAPTSGRDEQFF.

There are a few counts of this clone. This sequence joins TRBV19 and TRBJ1-4; no firm D call. V was clipped by 3 bases and J by 3 bases, with 8 bases between them. This CDR3 contains 14 residues. Germline CDR1 is LNHDA and CDR2 is SQIVND (reference sequence). Written as DNA, the CDR3 is TGTGCCAGTAGTATGGGTTCCGCTAATGAAAAACTGTTTTTT. It is translated as CASSMGSANEKLFF. The full variable domain, in which reference TRBV19 and TRBJ1-4 provide the parts outside the CDR3, is DGGITQSPKYLFRKEGQNVTLSCEQNLNHDAMYWYRQDPGQGLRLIYYSQIVNDFQKGDIAEGYSVSREKKESFPLTVTSAQKNPTAFYLCASSMGSANEKLFFGSGTQLSVL.

The gene calls are TRBV19 and TRBJ2-7, with 12 bases matching TRBD2. This CDR3 comprises 16 residues. Looked up from germline, CDR1 is LNHDA and CDR2 is SQIVND (reference sequence). The V and J ends lost 3 bases and 4 bases, in that order; junction bases with no gene match: 7. This CDR3 reads CASSIGGTSGQYEQYF. The DNA of the CDR3 is TGTGCCAGTAGTATCGGAGGGACTAGCGGGCAATACGAGCAGTACTTC.